This passage covers 21 T cell receptor beta chains from one sample sequenced in a study of patients and donors after allogeneic stem cell transplantation. TCRdb analysed the RT-PCR reads with MiXCR anew, one entry per CDR3 protein. The sample records 920,000 or so distinct CDR3 sequences, roughly 18% being singletons. The sequencing sample was made of blood, either unsorted or a sorted T cell fraction (not recorded which). The receptors derive from a human donor who was either an allogeneic HSCT recipient or a stem cell or donor lymphocyte infusion donor (not recorded which). It is not recorded whose cells these are; they may come from a transplant donor.

This clonotype came up a few times. The gene calls are TRBV12-3 or TRBV12-4 and TRBJ2-5, with D tentatively TRBD1 (5 bases). The CDR3 is made up of 15 amino acids. V was cut by 5 bases and J by 2 bases, with 15 bases left in between. Here the CDR3 reads CASSPTSRVQETQYF. CDR3 nucleotide sequence: TGTGCCAGCAGTCCGACGTCCAGGGTGCAAGAGACCCAGTACTTC.

This clonotype was seen only a few times. This chain connects TRBV6-1 to TRBJ2-2; either TRBD1 or TRBD2 may supply D (6 bases each). Germline lookup yields CDR1 MNHNS and CDR2 SASEGT. This CDR3 spans 15 amino acids. V lost 6 bases and J lost 7, with 18 bases in between. CDR3 in DNA: TGTGCCAGCAGCCTTACGGGGGCCCGGAGCGGGGAGCTGTTTTTT. This gives the protein CASSLTGARSGELFF.

This clonotype came up a few times. The J gene is TRBJ1-5, the V gene TRBV20-1; possible D gene TRBD1, 5 bases. The CDR3 covers 12 residues. Per germline, CDR1 DFQATT and CDR2 SNEGSKA (reference sequence). V was pared by 2 bases and J by 10 bases, with 12 bases between. The CDR3 sequence is CSARQGLHPQHF. In DNA form, the CDR3 reads TGCAGTGCTAGACAGGGATTGCACCCCCAGCATTTT.

This clonotype was counted at least ten times. This sequence joins TRBV4-3 and TRBJ1-1; D unclear. The CDR3 extends over 14 amino acids. Deletions cut 0 bases from V and 1 base from J, with 6 bases between. CDR1 and CDR2 from the germline V gene are LGHNA and YSLEER. CDR3 sequence (DNA): TGCGCCAGCAGCCAAGAAGCGGAGAACACTGAAGCTTTCTTT. The encoded protein is CASSQEAENTEAFF.

This clonotype was seen a few times. The rearrangement uses TRBV5-1 and TRBJ1-4; TRBD1 agrees at 9 bases. Trimming took 5 bases from V and 5 from J; bases not matched to a gene: 10. The germline V gene encodes CDR1 SGHRS and CDR2 YFSETQ. CDR3 size: 16 residues. For the CDR3, the DNA is TGCGCCAGCAGACAGGACAGGGGAAGGTTGAATGAAAAACTGTTTTTT. This encodes CASRQDRGRLNEKLFF.

This clonotype came up a few times. The genes are TRBV5-5 and TRBJ2-7; D is possibly TRBD2 (6 bases). V was shortened by 2 bases and J by 0 bases, with 9 bases between the two germline ends. Germline V CDR1 and CDR2: SGHKS, YYEKEE (reference sequence). This CDR3 comprises 14 residues. The CDR3 DNA is TGTGCCAGCAGCTTCTACGGGAGCTCCTACGAGCAGTACTTC. Protein: CASSFYGSSYEQYF.

This clonotype was detected a few times. The chain combines TRBV7-6 with TRBJ2-1; tentatively, D is TRBD2 (5 bases). The CDR3 runs 14 residues. Germline-derived CDR1 and CDR2 are SGHVS and FNYEAQ. Between the trimmed V and J ends, which lost 2 bases and 6 bases, there was a span of 11 bases. CDR3 sequence: CASSLSPGGNEQFF. CDR3 DNA sequence: TGTGCCAGCAGCTTATCCCCCGGAGGCAATGAGCAGTTCTTC.

This clonotype was seen more than once but under ten times. The rearrangement uses TRBV7-9 and TRBJ2-1; 8 bases agree with TRBD1. V gave up 4 bases and J gave up 4 bases; unmatched junction bases: 6. The CDR3 is 15 residues long. Germline assignment: CDR1 SEHNR and CDR2 FQNEAQ (reference sequence). This CDR3 is CASSSRTGRYNEQFF. The CDR3 region has the DNA TGTGCCAGCAGCTCTAGGACAGGGAGGTACAATGAGCAGTTCTTC.

This clonotype was seen only a few times. The gene calls are TRBV4-1 and TRBJ2-7; 9 nucleotides match TRBD1. Germline V gene lookup returns CDR1 MGHRA and CDR2 YSYEKL. The CDR3 has 16 residues. Trimming cost V 2 bases and J 6 bases; bases outside gene matches: 11. CDR3 sequence: CASSQPTGGKGVEQYF. The DNA of the CDR3 is TGCGCCAGCAGCCAACCGACAGGGGGAAAGGGGGTCGAGCAGTACTTC.

The chain uses TRBV7-9 and TRBJ2-2; D possibly corresponds to TRBD2 (5 bases). Trimming left V 5 bases short and J 2 bases short, with 12 bases between. CDR3 size: 15 residues. The germline gives CDR1 SEHNR, CDR2 FQNEAQ (reference sequence). The CDR3, as DNA: TGTGCCAGCAGCCCGGACTTCCCTAACACCGGGGAGCTGTTTTTT. Protein product: CASSPDFPNTGELFF.

This clonotype was observed a handful of times. The chain links TRBV9 to TRBJ2-1, with 9 bases that match TRBD1. The germline V gene encodes CDR1 SGDLS and CDR2 YYNGEE. Trimming cost V 4 bases and J 2 bases; bases outside gene matches: 7. This CDR3 region has 16 residues. The CDR3 is CASSPGTGTPYNEQFF. The CDR3 DNA sequence: TGTGCCAGCAGCCCGGGGACAGGGACCCCCTACAATGAGCAGTTCTTC.

The J gene is TRBJ2-4, the V gene TRBV12-3 or TRBV12-4; 7 positions agree with TRBD1. The CDR3 contains 15 residues. Trimming cost V 3 bases and J 8 bases; bases outside gene matches: 10. In nucleotides, the CDR3 is TGTGCCAGCAGTTTTGGACAGGCCAAACCCCACATTCAGTACTTC. The encoded protein is CASSFGQAKPHIQYF.

The sample holds a few counts of this clonotype. This chain connects TRBV29-1 to TRBJ1-2; a possible D gene is TRBD1 (6 bases). This CDR3 region has 13 residues. CDR1 is SQVTM and CDR2 is ANQGSEA in the germline V gene. Deletions cut 6 bases from V and 6 bases from J, with 17 bases between. The CDR3 sequence: CSVTPGTNHGYTF. CDR3 nucleotides: TGCAGCGTCACGCCCGGGACAAACCATGGCTACACCTTC.

This chain connects TRBV20-1 to TRBJ2-7; 8 bases map to TRBD2. With 4 bases clipped from V and 3 bases from J, the junction kept 2 bases outside the gene matches. The CDR3 is made up of 12 amino acids. In germline, CDR1 is DFQATT, CDR2 SNEGSKA (reference sequence). In DNA form, the CDR3 reads TGCAGTGCTACGGCGGGGGGCTACGAGCAGTACTTC. As protein: CSATAGGYEQYF.

This clonotype has just a few counts. The chain joins TRBV10-3 to TRBJ1-5, with D tentatively TRBD1 (6 bases). The CDR3 has 16 amino acids. V lost 2 bases and J lost 1, with 12 bases in between. The germline V gene has CDR1 ENHRY and CDR2 SYGVKD. In DNA, the CDR3 is TGTGCCATCAGTGAGGCGTCCAGGGGAAGCAATCAGCCCCAGCATTTT. This sequence encodes CAISEASRGSNQPQHF.

The V and J genes are TRBV7-9 and TRBJ1-5, with D perhaps TRBD1 (5 bases). This CDR3 has 16 residues. Germline V gives CDR1 SEHNR, CDR2 FQNEAQ (reference sequence). V lost 5 bases and J lost 3, with 17 bases in between. DNA of the CDR3: TGTGCCAGCAGCACCGGTCCCACAGGAATCAATCAGCCCCAGCATTTT. Translating it yields CASSTGPTGINQPQHF. Filled out from reference TRBV7-9 and TRBJ1-5, the complete variable domain reads DTGVSQNPRHKITKRGQNVTFRCDPISEHNRLYWYRQTLGQGPEFLTYFQNEAQLEKSRLLSDRFSAERPKGSFSTLEIQRTEQGDSAMYLCASSTGPTGINQPQHFGDGTRLSIL.

V is TRBV7-3 and J is TRBJ2-7; possible D gene TRBD2, 6 bases. The V end lost 5 bases, the J end lost 4 bases, and 12 bases lay between the germline ends. The CDR3 contains 13 residues. Germline V gene sequence: CDR1 SGHTA, CDR2 FQGTGA. CDR3 loop: CASSPIGGYEQYF. The CDR3 DNA follows: TGTGCCAGCAGCCCAATTGGGGGGTACGAGCAGTACTTC.

Ten or more counts support this clonotype. The J gene is TRBJ1-5, the V gene TRBV12-3 or TRBV12-4; D call uncertain. The CDR3 sequence is 13 residues long. V was cut by 6 bases and J by 0 bases, with 6 bases left in between. CDR3 coding DNA: TGTGCCAGCAGCCCACATAGCAATCAGCCCCAGCATTTT. It yields the protein CASSPHSNQPQHF.

This rearrangement joins TRBV5-1 to TRBJ1-1; the D is unclear. V lost 4 bases and J 0 bases, leaving 19 bases between the germline ends. The CDR3 loop spans 17 amino acids. CDR1 SGHRS and CDR2 YFSETQ come from the germline V gene. The CDR3 bases are TGCGCCAGCAGCCCCCTCCAATTGGGAATATTGAACACTGAAGCTTTCTTT. Residues: CASSPLQLGILNTEAFF.

This chain uses TRBV7-6 with TRBJ2-1; D not resolved. V was trimmed by 5 bases and J by 10 bases, leaving 3 bases between them. Germline V gene lookup returns CDR1 SGHVS and CDR2 FNYEAQ. This CDR3 comprises 9 residues. The CDR3 reads CASSEEQFF. The CDR3 nucleotides read TGTGCCAGCAGCGAGGAGCAGTTCTTC.

In this sample, this clonotype turned up many times. As DNA, the CDR3 is TGTGCCAGCAGTTTAGCGGGGACAGGGAGGCATTCGCCCCAGCATTTT. It yields the protein CASSLAGTGRHSPQHF. This chain connects TRBV12-3 or TRBV12-4 to TRBJ1-5; the match to TRBD1 covers 9 bases. There are 16 residues in the CDR3. Trimming took 0 bases from V and 9 from J; bases not matched to a gene: 9.